This is a list of T cell receptor beta chains from one sample in a study of T cell repertoires in cytomegalovirus infection. TCRdb called the reads again in MiXCR, with one record for every CDR3 protein. The sample lists 300,000 to 400,000 distinct CDR3 sequences; around 18% were seen once. Sequences were obtained from PBMCs. The receptors derive from a human donor in good health (CMV status not recorded). Some clones in this sample may be carry-over from other donors' samples. Each CDR3 is given with its conserved first and last residue. The D gene is left open where the match is weak. Clone size, where shown, is once, few, many, or a class for clones that have expanded.

. | TRBJ1-1 | once | TRBV5-1 | CASSLGDTVARGTEAFF | TGCGCCAGCAGCTTGGGGGATACGGTGGCGAGAGGGACTGAAGCTTTCTTT
. | TRBJ2-5 | . | TRBV4-2 | CASSQGGAGETQYF | TGTGCCAGCAGCCAAGGGGGGGCCGGAGAGACCCAGTACTTC
TRBD2 | TRBJ2-3 | . | TRBV2 | CASSVPSGSSPGTDTQYF | TGTGCCAGCAGTGTTCCTAGCGGGAGTTCCCCGGGCACAGATACGCAGTATTTT
TRBD1 | TRBJ1-1 | . | TRBV10-3 | CAIGQASTEAFF | TGTGCCATCGGACAGGCGTCCACTGAAGCTTTCTTT
. | TRBJ1-1 | many | TRBV7-2 | CASSLVQGFLDTEAFF | TGTGCCAGCAGCTTAGTACAGGGATTTTTGGACACTGAAGCTTTCTTT
. | TRBJ2-6 | once | TRBV28 | CASRVAPGANVLTF | TGTGCCAGCAGGGTCGCTCCCGGGGCCAACGTCCTGACTTTC
. | TRBJ1-4 | many | TRBV7-2 | CASSLVRESGLFF | TGTGCCAGCAGCTTGGTTCGGGAGTCAGGACTGTTTTTT
. | TRBJ2-7 | few | TRBV5-4 | CASSFGTIYEQYF | TGTGCCAGCAGCTTTGGGACAATCTACGAGCAGTACTTC
. | TRBJ2-6 | . | TRBV7-2 | CASSSSYSGANVLTF | TGTGCCAGCAGCTCATCTTACTCTGGGGCCAACGTCCTGACTTTC
TRBD1 | TRBJ1-1 | few | TRBV12-3/TRBV12-4 | CASSLREGAGDTEAFF | TGTGCCAGCAGTTTAAGAGAGGGGGCAGGGGACACTGAAGCTTTCTTT
. | TRBJ1-1 | few | TRBV20-1 | CSASRQENTEAFF | TGCAGTGCTAGTCGGCAGGAGAACACTGAAGCTTTCTTT
. | TRBJ2-5 | many | TRBV6-5 | CASSYSLGTPRTQYF | TGTGCCAGCAGTTACTCGTTGGGCACCCCCAGGACCCAGTACTTC
TRBD1 | TRBJ1-5 | . | TRBV28 | CASSPLTGGSDQPQHF | TGTGCCAGCAGCCCTCTTACAGGGGGCAGCGATCAGCCCCAGCATTTT
TRBD1 | TRBJ1-1 | many | TRBV7-8 | CASSLRQGWNTEAFF | TGTGCCAGCAGCTTGCGACAGGGGTGGAACACTGAAGCTTTCTTT
TRBD1 | TRBJ2-1 | . | TRBV6-4 | CASSASRDRGFNEQFF | TGTGCCAGCAGTGCCTCCCGGGACAGGGGATTCAATGAGCAGTTCTTC
. | TRBJ2-1 | once | TRBV18 | CASSRGNNNEQFF | TGTGCCAGCTCCCGGGGGAACAACAATGAGCAGTTCTTC
. | TRBJ1-6 | few | TRBV4-3 | CASSQVEAANSPLHF | TGCGCCAGCAGCCAAGTGGAGGCAGCCAATTCACCCCTCCACTTT
. | TRBJ2-1 | many | TRBV12-3/TRBV12-4 | CASSLAGVNNEQFF | TGTGCCAGCAGTTTAGCGGGGGTCAACAATGAGCAGTTCTTC
. | TRBJ1-6 | many | TRBV7-2 | CASSLLPGGYGSPLHF | TGTGCCAGCAGCTTATTGCCGGGGGGATATGGTTCACCCCTCCACTTT
. | TRBJ1-6 | many | TRBV7-2 | CAVGLFNSPLHF | TGTGCCGTCGGGCTTTTTAATTCACCCCTCCACTTT
TRBD1 | TRBJ1-4 | . | TRBV12-3/TRBV12-4 | CASSPRQGEEKLFF | TGTGCCAGCAGTCCTCGACAGGGGGAAGAAAAACTGTTTTTT
. | TRBJ1-5 | . | TRBV28 | CASSTTGTNQISNQPQHF | TGTGCCAGCAGTACAACCGGGACAAATCAAATTAGCAATCAGCCCCAGCATTTT
TRBD2 | TRBJ2-1 | . | TRBV7-9 | CASSLVRGGLAGPSYNEQFF | TGTGCCAGCAGCTTAGTTCGAGGCGGACTAGCGGGCCCCTCCTACAATGAGCAGTTCTTC
. | TRBJ2-3 | . | TRBV11-2 | CASSLGGSVDPDTQYF | TGTGCCAGCAGCTTAGGTGGTAGTGTCGATCCAGATACGCAGTATTTT
. | TRBJ1-4 | few | TRBV12-3/TRBV12-4 | CASSFYRGQGLFF | TGTGCCAGCAGTTTTTATCGGGGCCAAGGGCTGTTTTTT
. | TRBJ1-1 | few | TRBV29-1 | CSGGRMNTEAFF | TGCAGCGGTGGACGGATGAACACTGAAGCTTTCTTT
TRBD2 | TRBJ2-4 | many | TRBV7-8 | CASSLSSGRAPKNIQYF | TGTGCCAGCAGCTTATCTAGCGGGAGGGCCCCCAAAAACATTCAGTACTTC
. | TRBJ1-2 | few | TRBV5-6 | CASSPGGPLDHTF | TGTGCCAGCAGCCCGGGGGGGCCGCTTGATCACACCTTC
. | TRBJ2-5 | many | TRBV7-2 | CASSPFGGAETQYF | TGTGCCAGCAGTCCGTTTGGGGGGGCCGAGACCCAGTACTTC
TRBD2 | TRBJ2-7 | . | TRBV5-4 | CASSLSLAGPNSYEQYF | TGTGCCAGCAGCTTGTCTCTAGCGGGACCCAATTCCTACGAGCAGTACTTC
. | TRBJ2-2 | many | TRBV7-9 | CASSLDSGGPGELFF | TGTGCCAGCAGCCTAGACAGTGGCGGCCCCGGGGAGCTGTTTTTT
. | TRBJ2-3 | once | TRBV14 | CASSLITATDTQYF | TGTGCCAGCAGCCTTATTACAGCAACAGATACGCAGTATTTT
TRBD2 | TRBJ2-7 | . | TRBV7-9 | CASSFSGTTQQYF | TGTGCCAGCAGCTTTAGCGGGACTACGCAGCAGTACTTC
. | TRBJ2-5 | few | TRBV7-2 | CASSPRLVDETQYF | TGTGCCAGCAGCCCGAGACTAGTAGATGAGACCCAGTACTTC
TRBD1 | TRBJ2-1 | many | TRBV6-1 | CASSLGQELSYNEQFF | TGTGCCAGCAGTTTGGGACAGGAATTATCCTACAATGAGCAGTTCTTC
. | TRBJ2-1 | many | TRBV7-8 | CASSFYRDSDEQFF | TGTGCCAGCAGCTTTTACAGGGACTCTGATGAGCAGTTCTTC
TRBD2 | TRBJ2-7 | few | TRBV7-2 | CASSPGVAGSYEQYF | TGTGCCAGCAGCCCCGGGGTAGCGGGGTCCTACGAGCAGTACTTC
. | TRBJ2-7 | few | TRBV7-6 | CASSYGQNYEQYF | TGTGCCAGCAGCTACGGACAGAACTACGAGCAGTACTTC
. | TRBJ2-7 | . | TRBV7-2 | CASSLLAPSSYEQYF | TGTGCCAGCAGCTTACTAGCTCCCAGCTCCTACGAGCAGTACTTC
TRBD1 | TRBJ2-7 | . | TRBV12-3/TRBV12-4 | CASSLWDRSYEQYF | TGTGCCAGCAGTTTGTGGGACAGAAGCTACGAGCAGTACTTC
. | TRBJ2-7 | . | TRBV28 | CASSTGATSSYEQYF | TGTGCCAGCAGTACCGGGGCGACAAGCTCCTACGAGCAGTACTTC